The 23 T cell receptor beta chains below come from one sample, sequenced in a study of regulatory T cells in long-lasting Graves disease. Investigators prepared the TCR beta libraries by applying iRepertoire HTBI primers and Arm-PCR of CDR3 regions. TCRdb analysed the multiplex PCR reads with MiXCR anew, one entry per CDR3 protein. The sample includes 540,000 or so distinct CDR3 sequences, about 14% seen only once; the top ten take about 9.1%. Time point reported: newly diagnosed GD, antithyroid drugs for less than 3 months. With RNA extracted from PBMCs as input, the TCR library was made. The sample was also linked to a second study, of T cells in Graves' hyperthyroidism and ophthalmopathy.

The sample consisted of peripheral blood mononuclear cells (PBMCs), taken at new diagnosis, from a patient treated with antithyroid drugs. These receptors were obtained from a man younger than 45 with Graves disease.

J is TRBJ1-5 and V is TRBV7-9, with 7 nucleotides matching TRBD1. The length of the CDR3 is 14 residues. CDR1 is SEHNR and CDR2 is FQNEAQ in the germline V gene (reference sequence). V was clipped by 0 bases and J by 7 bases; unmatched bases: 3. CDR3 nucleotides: TGTGCCAGCAGCTTAGCTACAGGGGAACAGCCCCAGCATTTT. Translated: CASSLATGEQPQHF.

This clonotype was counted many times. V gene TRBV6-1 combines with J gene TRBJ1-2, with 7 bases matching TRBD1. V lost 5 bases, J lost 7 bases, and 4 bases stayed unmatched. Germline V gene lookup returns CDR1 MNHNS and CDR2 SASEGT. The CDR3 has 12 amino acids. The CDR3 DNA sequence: TGTGCCAGCAGTCCCACAGGGGTTGGCTACACCTTC. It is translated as CASSPTGVGYTF.

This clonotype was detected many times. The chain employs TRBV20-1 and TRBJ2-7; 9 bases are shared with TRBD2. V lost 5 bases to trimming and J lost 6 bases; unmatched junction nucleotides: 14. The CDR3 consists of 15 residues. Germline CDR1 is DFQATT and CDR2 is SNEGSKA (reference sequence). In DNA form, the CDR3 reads TGCAGTGCTCCCAGCGGGAGGTCTCCGGGGGGCGAGCAGTACTTC. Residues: CSAPSGRSPGGEQYF.

The CDR3 DNA reads TGTGCCAGCAGCCAACATGGGGGACTTGGAGCTTTCTTT. Protein sequence: CASSQHGGLGAFF. The rearrangement joins TRBV6-2 or TRBV6-3 to TRBJ1-1; possible D gene TRBD1, 5 bases. The CDR3 loop spans 13 amino acids. V dropped 6 bases and J dropped 10 bases, with 18 bases sitting between them. Germline V gene sequence: CDR1 MNHEY, CDR2 SVGEGT.

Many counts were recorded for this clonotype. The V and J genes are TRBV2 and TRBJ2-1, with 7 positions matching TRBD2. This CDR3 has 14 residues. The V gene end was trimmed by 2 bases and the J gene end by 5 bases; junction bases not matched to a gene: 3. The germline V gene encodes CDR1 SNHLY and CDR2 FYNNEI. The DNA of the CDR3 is TGTGCCAGCAGTGAAACGGGAGGACACAATGAGCAGTTCTTC. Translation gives CASSETGGHNEQFF.

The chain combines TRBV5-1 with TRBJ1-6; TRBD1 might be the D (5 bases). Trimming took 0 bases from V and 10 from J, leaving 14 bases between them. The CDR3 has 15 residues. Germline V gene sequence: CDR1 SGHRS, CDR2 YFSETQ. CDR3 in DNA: TGCGCCAGCAGCTTGGCTGGGGGAGGTCGATCACCCCTCCACTTT. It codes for CASSLAGGGRSPLHF.

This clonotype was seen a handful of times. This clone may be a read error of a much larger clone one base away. CDR3 residues: CASSFWQEETQHF. CDR3 coding DNA: TGTGCCAGCAGCTTTTGGCAAGAAGAGACCCAGCACTTC. The genes are TRBV5-4 and TRBJ2-5, with D hard to call. The CDR3 has 13 amino acids. Germline V gene lookup returns CDR1 SGHNT and CDR2 YYREEE (reference sequence).

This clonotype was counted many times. This chain's CDR3 is CASEAQGTDTQYF. The CDR3 nucleotides read TGTGCCTCCGAGGCCCAGGGGACAGATACGCAGTATTTT. This chain uses TRBV10-3 with TRBJ2-3; weak D call: TRBD1 (6 bases). The length of the CDR3 is 13 residues. CDR1 ENHRY and CDR2 SYGVKD come from the germline V gene. The V end was cut by 11 bases, the J end by 3 bases, with 15 bases between.

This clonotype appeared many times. The DNA for the CDR3 is TGTGCCAGCAGTGAACCCCCTCGAGTTGTAGCCAAAAACATTCAGTACTTC. It encodes CASSEPPRVVAKNIQYF. The rearrangement links TRBV6-1 to TRBJ2-4; D unresolved. The CDR3 loop spans 17 amino acids. CDR1 and CDR2 from the germline V gene are MNHNS and SASEGT. V lost 2 bases and J lost 0, with 14 bases in between.

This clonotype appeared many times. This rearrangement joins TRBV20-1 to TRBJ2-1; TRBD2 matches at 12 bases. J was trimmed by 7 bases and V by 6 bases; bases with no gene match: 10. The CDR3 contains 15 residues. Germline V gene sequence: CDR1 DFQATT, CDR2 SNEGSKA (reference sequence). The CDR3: CSAQTSGSPGNEQFF. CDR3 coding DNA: TGCAGTGCCCAGACTAGCGGGAGCCCCGGAAATGAGCAGTTCTTC.

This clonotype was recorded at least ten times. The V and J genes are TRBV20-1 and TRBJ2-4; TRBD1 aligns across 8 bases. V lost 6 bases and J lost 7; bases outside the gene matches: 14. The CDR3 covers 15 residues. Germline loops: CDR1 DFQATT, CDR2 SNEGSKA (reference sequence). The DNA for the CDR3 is TGCAGTGCCAGCGAGATGGGACAGGTAGACAACATTCAGTACTTC. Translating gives CSASEMGQVDNIQYF.

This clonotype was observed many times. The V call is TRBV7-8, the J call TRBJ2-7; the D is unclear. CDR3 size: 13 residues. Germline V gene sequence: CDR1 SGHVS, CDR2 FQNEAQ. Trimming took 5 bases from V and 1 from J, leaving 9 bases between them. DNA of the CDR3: TGTGCCAGCAGCAGAACGGATTCCTACGAGCAGTACTTC. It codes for CASSRTDSYEQYF.

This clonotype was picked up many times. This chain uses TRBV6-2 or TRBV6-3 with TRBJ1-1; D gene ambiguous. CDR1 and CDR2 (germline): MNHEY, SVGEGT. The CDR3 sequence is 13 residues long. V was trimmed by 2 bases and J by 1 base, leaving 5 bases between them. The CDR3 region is CASSYAGNTEAFF. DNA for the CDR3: TGTGCCAGCAGTTACGCGGGGAACACTGAAGCTTTCTTT.

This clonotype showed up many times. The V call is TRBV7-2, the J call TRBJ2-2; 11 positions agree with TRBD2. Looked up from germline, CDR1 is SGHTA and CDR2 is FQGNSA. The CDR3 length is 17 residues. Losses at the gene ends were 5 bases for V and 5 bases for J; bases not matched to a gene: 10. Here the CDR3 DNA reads TGTGCCAGCAGCCACCACTTAGCGGGAGGGAGAACCGGGGAGCTGTTTTTT. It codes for CASSHHLAGGRTGELFF.

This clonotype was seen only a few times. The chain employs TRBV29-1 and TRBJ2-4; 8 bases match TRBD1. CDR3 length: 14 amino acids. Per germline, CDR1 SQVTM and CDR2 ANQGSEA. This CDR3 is CRAWRQGAKNIQYF. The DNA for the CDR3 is TGCAGAGCCTGGAGACAGGGGGCCAAAAACATTCAGTACTTC.

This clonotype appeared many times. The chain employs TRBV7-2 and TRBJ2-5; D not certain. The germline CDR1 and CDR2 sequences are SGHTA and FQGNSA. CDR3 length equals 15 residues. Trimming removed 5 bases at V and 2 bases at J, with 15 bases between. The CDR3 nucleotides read TGTGCCAGCAGCCTTTCCATATCCAGTCAAGAGACCCAGTACTTC. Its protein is CASSLSISSQETQYF.

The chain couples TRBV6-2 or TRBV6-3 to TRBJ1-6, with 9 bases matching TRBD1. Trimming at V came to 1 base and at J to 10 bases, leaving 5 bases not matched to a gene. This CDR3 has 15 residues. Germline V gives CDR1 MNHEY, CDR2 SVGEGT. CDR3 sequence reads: CASSYFGQGRSPLHF. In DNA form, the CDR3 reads TGTGCCAGCAGTTACTTCGGACAGGGGCGGTCACCCCTCCACTTT.

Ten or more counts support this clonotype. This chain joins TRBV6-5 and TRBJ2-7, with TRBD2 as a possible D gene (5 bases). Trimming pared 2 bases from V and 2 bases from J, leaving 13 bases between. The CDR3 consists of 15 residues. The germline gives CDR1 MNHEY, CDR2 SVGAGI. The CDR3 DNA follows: TGTGCCAGCAGTTACGGAGGCAGGCAAGCCTACGAGCAGTACTTC. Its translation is CASSYGGRQAYEQYF.

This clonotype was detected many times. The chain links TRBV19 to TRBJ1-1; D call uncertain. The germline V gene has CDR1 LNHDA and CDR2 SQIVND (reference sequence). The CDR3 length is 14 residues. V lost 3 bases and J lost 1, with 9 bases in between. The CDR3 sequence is CASSIKQGNTEAFF. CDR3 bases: TGTGCCAGTAGTATCAAACAAGGGAACACTGAAGCTTTCTTT.

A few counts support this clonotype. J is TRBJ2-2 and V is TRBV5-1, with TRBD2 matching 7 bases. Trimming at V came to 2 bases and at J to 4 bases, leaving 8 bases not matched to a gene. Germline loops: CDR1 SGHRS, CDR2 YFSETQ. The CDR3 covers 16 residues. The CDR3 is CASSFSGGSVTGELFF. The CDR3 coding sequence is TGCGCCAGCAGCTTCTCGGGCGGGAGTGTCACCGGGGAGCTGTTTTTT.

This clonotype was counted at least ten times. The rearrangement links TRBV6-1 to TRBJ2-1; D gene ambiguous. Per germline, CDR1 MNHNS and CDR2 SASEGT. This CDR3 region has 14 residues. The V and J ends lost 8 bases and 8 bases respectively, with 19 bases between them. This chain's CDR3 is CASGPGFELDEQFF. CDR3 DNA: TGTGCCAGCGGACCTGGTTTTGAGTTGGATGAGCAGTTCTTC.

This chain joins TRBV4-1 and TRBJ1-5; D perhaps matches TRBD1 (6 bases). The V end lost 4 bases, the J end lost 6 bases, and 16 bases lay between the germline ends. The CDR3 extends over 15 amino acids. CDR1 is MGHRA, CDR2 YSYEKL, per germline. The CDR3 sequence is CASSPPGGASQPQHF. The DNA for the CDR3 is TGCGCCAGCAGCCCCCCTGGGGGGGCTAGTCAGCCCCAGCATTTT.

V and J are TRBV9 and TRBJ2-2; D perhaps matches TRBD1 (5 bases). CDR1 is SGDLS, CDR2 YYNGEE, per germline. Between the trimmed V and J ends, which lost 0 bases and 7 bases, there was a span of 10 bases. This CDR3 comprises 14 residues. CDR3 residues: CASSVVQGGGELFF. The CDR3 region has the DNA TGTGCCAGCAGCGTAGTTCAGGGCGGCGGGGAGCTGTTTTTT.